These 18 T cell receptor beta chains were all obtained from the same sample, sequenced in a study of T cells after yellow fever vaccination. TCRdb reprocessed the 5' RACE reads via MiXCR and lists one record per CDR3 protein. Among 250,000 to 300,000 distinct CDR3 sequences, over 4.5% were seen once, and the ten largest hold less than 3.5%. Here the sequenced sample was CD4+ T cells sorted from PBMCs, taken on the day of the yellow fever booster vaccination. The receptors stem from a man aged 18-30 years who received the YFV17D yellow fever vaccine.

This clonotype appeared many times. The chain joins TRBV6-5 to TRBJ2-5, with 7 nucleotides matching TRBD1. Unmatched junction bases numbered 5, after V lost 6 bases and J lost 1 base. This CDR3 comprises 14 residues. Germline assignment: CDR1 MNHEY and CDR2 SVGAGI. CDR3 region: CASRTGRSQETQYF. The CDR3 DNA reads as TGTGCCAGCAGGACAGGGAGAAGCCAAGAGACCCAGTACTTC.

This clonotype came up a few times. The genes are TRBV3-1 and TRBJ2-1; D is undetermined. The V gene's germline CDR1 is LGHDT and CDR2 YNNKEL (reference sequence). Between the trimmed V and J ends, which lost 5 bases and 0 bases, there was a span of 11 bases. The CDR3 spans 15 residues. CDR3 DNA: TGTGCCAGCAGCGCTACATTGGACTCCTACAATGAGCAGTTCTTC. It codes for CASSATLDSYNEQFF.

The rearrangement joins TRBV4-3 to TRBJ1-5; the D is unclear. Germline CDR1 LGHNA, CDR2 YSLEER. V lost 0 bases and J 5 bases, leaving 14 bases between the germline ends. CDR3 length: 16 residues. In DNA form, the CDR3 reads TGCGCCAGCAGCCAAGAGGTCGGCGGGTCCGATCAGCCCCAGCATTTT. Translating gives CASSQEVGGSDQPQHF.

The chain uses TRBV4-1 and TRBJ2-7; possible D gene TRBD2, 6 bases. This CDR3 spans 13 amino acids. Germline V CDR1 and CDR2: MGHRA, YSYEKL. V was shortened by 3 bases and J by 7 bases, with 13 bases between the two germline ends. The CDR3, as DNA: TGCGCCAGCAGCCAGCCCGGAGGGCAGGAGCAGTACTTC. Its translation: CASSQPGGQEQYF.

The chain has TRBV20-1 and TRBJ2-5; 7 bases align to TRBD1. V was clipped by 2 bases and J by 5 bases; unmatched bases: 8. The germline gives CDR1 DFQATT, CDR2 SNEGSKA (reference sequence). The CDR3 has 14 amino acids. In nucleotides, the CDR3 is TGCAGTGCTAGATCACCGACAGGGCAGGAGACCCAGTACTTC. It specifies CSARSPTGQETQYF.

This clonotype has ten or more counts. CDR3: CATSDFAGLEQFF. The CDR3 DNA reads as TGTGCCACCAGTGATTTTGCCGGACTTGAGCAGTTCTTC. The rearrangement links TRBV24-1 to TRBJ2-1; possible D gene TRBD2, 5 bases. The germline V gene has CDR1 KGHDR and CDR2 SFDVKD. V was clipped by 1 base and J by 9 bases, with 9 bases between them. This CDR3 comprises 13 residues.

A few counts support this clonotype. This chain uses TRBV7-8 with TRBJ2-3; D gene uncertain. The CDR3 extends over 12 amino acids. CDR1 SGHVS and CDR2 FQNEAQ come from the germline V gene. The V end was cut by 5 bases, the J end by 3 bases, with 6 bases between. CDR3 nucleotide sequence: TGTGCCAGCAGCAGGGCTACAGATACGCAGTATTTT. This sequence encodes CASSRATDTQYF. The whole variable domain, filled in from reference TRBV7-8 and TRBJ2-3, reads GAGVSQSPRYKVAKRGQDVALRCDPISGHVSLFWYQQALGQGPEFLTYFQNEAQLDKSGLPSDRFFAERPEGSVSTLKIQRTQQEDSAVYLCASSRATDTQYFGPGTRLTVL.

The V gene is TRBV12-3 or TRBV12-4, the J gene TRBJ1-2, with 7 nucleotides matching TRBD1. Trimming took 5 bases from V and 2 from J; bases not matched to a gene: 8. CDR3 length equals 15 residues. Written as DNA, the CDR3 is TGTGCCAGCAGTCCCGGGACAGCGAGAAACTATGGCTACACCTTC. Translating gives CASSPGTARNYGYTF.

Only a few counts were recorded for this clonotype. This chain connects TRBV5-1 to TRBJ1-3; the match to TRBD1 covers 7 bases. Germline V gene data show CDR1 as SGHRS and CDR2 as YFSETQ. With V trimmed by 0 bases and J by 3 bases, 0 bases remained unmatched. The CDR3 totals 14 residues. The CDR3 DNA is TGCGCCAGCAGCTTGGACAGGGGTGGAAACACCATATATTTT. This encodes CASSLDRGGNTIYF.

The V call is TRBV7-2, the J call TRBJ1-2; D call uncertain. The CDR3 sequence is 14 residues long. The V gene's germline CDR1 is SGHTA and CDR2 FQGNSA. With 1 base removed from V and 2 bases from J, the gap between germline ends came to 8 bases. Here the CDR3 reads CASSLGRINYGYTF. The CDR3 coding sequence is TGTGCCAGCAGCTTAGGGCGTATCAACTATGGCTACACCTTC.

This clonotype was recorded at least ten times. V usage is TRBV12-3 or TRBV12-4 and J usage is TRBJ2-7; tentatively, D is TRBD1 (6 bases). The CDR3 is made up of 15 amino acids. V dropped 2 bases and J dropped 7 bases, with 18 bases sitting between them. CDR3 in DNA: TGTGCCAGCAGTTTACTGGGATTCAGGGGTATGGAGCAGTACTTC. Amino acids: CASSLLGFRGMEQYF.

This clonotype was counted a few times. The V call is TRBV6-6, the J call TRBJ2-5; 7 bases match TRBD2. This CDR3 contains 14 residues. In germline, CDR1 is MNHNY, CDR2 SVGAGI (reference sequence). With 2 bases clipped from V and 5 bases from J, the junction kept 5 bases outside the gene matches. The DNA of the CDR3 is TGTGCCAGCAGTTACCCCGGGGGAGGGGAGACCCAGTACTTC. Encoded protein: CASSYPGGGETQYF.

This clonotype was observed a handful of times. The chain uses TRBV10-3 and TRBJ2-5; TRBD1 aligns across 8 bases. CDR3 length equals 14 residues. The junction had 5 bases not matched to a gene; V was cut back by 4 bases and J by 4 bases. In germline, CDR1 is ENHRY, CDR2 SYGVKD. The CDR3 region is CAISGTGFRETQYF. The CDR3 DNA sequence: TGTGCCATCAGTGGGACAGGGTTTAGAGAGACCCAGTACTTC.

This clonotype was counted many times. The chain recombines TRBV18 with TRBJ1-1, with unresolved D. CDR1 is KGHSH, CDR2 LQKENI, per germline. The CDR3 runs to 13 residues. The ends were cut back, 2 bases at V and 4 bases at J, with 8 bases in the middle. CDR3 coding DNA: TGTGCCAGCTCACCAACGCTGCGCACTGAAGCTTTCTTT. Protein product: CASSPTLRTEAFF.

The rearrangement joins TRBV28 to TRBJ2-7, with 8 bases fitting TRBD1. V shed 4 bases and J 2 bases; nucleotides not matched to a gene: 7. The germline gives CDR1 MDHEN, CDR2 SYDVKM. The CDR3 covers 15 residues. CDR3 DNA sequence: TGTGCCAGCAGTTGGGGACAGGCCACCCCCTACGAGCAGTACGTC. It is translated as CASSWGQATPYEQYV.

This clonotype was detected only a few times. V and J are TRBV20-1 and TRBJ2-3; TRBD2 is a possible D gene (5 bases). The CDR3 covers 14 residues. The germline gives CDR1 DFQATT, CDR2 SNEGSKA (reference sequence). V lost 5 bases, J lost 5 bases, and 17 bases lay in between. CDR3 region: CSAGRGTPGDTQYF. In DNA form, the CDR3 reads TGCAGTGCTGGCCGGGGAACCCCGGGAGATACGCAGTATTTT.

This clonotype has a handful of counts. Given the absence of the conserved phenylalanine or tryptophan at the CDR3 end, a read error is likely. This rearrangement joins TRBV18 to TRBJ2-2, with D unclear. CDR1 and CDR2 (germline): KGHSH, LQKENI. V was clipped by 4 bases and J by 1 base, with 4 bases between them. This CDR3 has 13 residues. Here the CDR3 reads CASSQENTGELFS. The CDR3 nucleotides read TGTGCCAGCTCACAAGAGAACACCGGGGAGCTGTTTTCT.

This clonotype was picked up a small number of times. This chain connects TRBV18 to TRBJ1-2, with D perhaps matching TRBD1 (5 bases). There are 12 residues in the CDR3. CDR1 and CDR2 (germline): KGHSH, LQKENI. With 6 bases removed from V and 6 bases from J, the gap between germline ends came to 11 bases. The CDR3 coding sequence is TGTGCCAGCTCGACCGGGGACGATGGCTACACCTTC. This gives the protein CASSTGDDGYTF.